One and the same sample provided the 8 T cell receptor beta chains below, sequenced in a study of neurological immune-mediated disorders (dated by TCRdb to the late 2010s). Receptor libraries were prepared by 5' RACE. Sequencer: Illumina HiSeq 2500. TCRdb took the public reads, trimmed them with fastp at Q25, ran MiXCR for clone calling and kept in-frame beta chains. Rows with one shared CDR3 protein collapse into an entry with the most common genes and DNA. In this sample the table shows around 30,000 distinct CDR3 sequences, 4.6% of which occur a single time. Together, the top ten hold around 23% of the sample. The sample taken for sequencing was PBMCs. The receptors were gathered from a man between 18 and 29 years old in good health.

Many counts were recorded for this clonotype. This chain joins TRBV3-1 and TRBJ2-1; the match to TRBD2 covers 14 bases. Germline V gene lookup returns CDR1 LGHDT and CDR2 YNNKEL (reference sequence). J was trimmed by 7 bases and V by 6 bases; bases with no gene match: 5. CDR3 length: 15 amino acids. CDR3 bases: TGTGCCAGCAGTTGGACTAGCGGGGGGTCAAATGAGCAGTTCTTC. Amino acids: CASSWTSGGSNEQFF.

This clonotype was counted at least ten times. This chain links TRBV20-1 with TRBJ1-1; TRBD1 aligns across 7 bases. J was trimmed by 1 base and V by 4 bases; bases with no gene match: 6. Germline CDR1 is DFQATT and CDR2 is SNEGSKA (reference sequence). This CDR3 has 14 residues. The CDR3 DNA follows: TGCAGTGCTACGGGACAGCCACAGAACACTGAAGCTTTCTTT. Translating gives CSATGQPQNTEAFF.

This clonotype was recorded many times. This chain connects TRBV5-1 to TRBJ2-2; no firm D call. This CDR3 comprises 14 residues. Deletions cut 1 base from V and 0 bases from J, with 4 bases between. Germline V lookup: CDR1 SGHRS, CDR2 YFSETQ. CDR3 in amino acids: CASSLLTNTGELFF. The CDR3 DNA is TGCGCCAGCAGCTTGCTCACGAACACCGGGGAGCTGTTTTTT. The whole variable domain, remainder taken from reference TRBV5-1 and TRBJ2-2, is KAGVTQTPRYLIKTRGQQVTLSCSPISGHRSVSWYQQTPGQGLQFLFEYFSETQRNKGNFPGRFSGRQFSNSRSEMNVSTLELGDSALYLCASSLLTNTGELFFGEGSRLTVL.

At least ten counts were recorded for this clonotype. A read error may be the cause here, since a much bigger clone is one base away. The gene calls are TRBV20-1 and TRBJ2-5, with D possibly being TRBD1 or TRBD2 (6 bases each). V was pared by 0 bases and J by 7 bases, with 27 bases between. This CDR3 region has 18 residues. Germline-derived CDR1 and CDR2 are DFQATT and SNEGSKA (reference sequence). Here the CDR3 DNA reads TGCAGTGCTAGAGATCTCTGGGGCGCGGGACATGTGGACGGGACCCAGTACTTC. The encoded protein is CSARDLWGAGHVDGTQYF.

This clonotype was counted at least ten times. The gene calls are TRBV7-2 and TRBJ1-1; TRBD1 matches at 8 bases. The J segment lost 3 bases and the V segment lost 5 bases, leaving 2 bases of the junction unmatched. There are 13 residues in the CDR3. Germline loops: CDR1 SGHTA, CDR2 FQGNSA. The CDR3 region has the DNA TGTGCCAGCAGCCTACAGGGGGACACTGAAGCTTTCTTT. Its translation is CASSLQGDTEAFF.

This clonotype was observed many times. The chain joins TRBV5-1 to TRBJ2-1; D not certain. V lost 4 bases to trimming and J lost 1 base, with 9 bases between them. This CDR3 contains 14 residues. In germline, CDR1 is SGHRS, CDR2 YFSETQ. This CDR3 is CASSLDPSYNEQFF. As DNA, the CDR3 is TGCGCCAGCAGCCTGGACCCATCCTACAATGAGCAGTTCTTC.

This clonotype was counted at least ten times. The chain is built from TRBV4-3 and TRBJ2-6; D remains unclear. CDR3 length: 15 residues. The germline V gene encodes CDR1 LGHNA and CDR2 YSLEER. V was cut by 4 bases and J by 0 bases, with 7 bases left in between. The CDR3 nucleotides are TGCGCCAGCAGCCCTGATCGCTCTGGGGCCAACGTCCTGACTTTC. Amino acid sequence: CASSPDRSGANVLTF.

This clonotype was picked up many times. The rearrangement joins TRBV20-1 to TRBJ2-7; 7 positions agree with TRBD1. Germline V lookup: CDR1 DFQATT, CDR2 SNEGSKA (reference sequence). V gave up 0 bases and J gave up 4 bases; unmatched junction bases: 9. CDR3 length: 15 amino acids. CDR3 in DNA: TGCAGTGCTAGAGACCCGGGACAGAGGTTTTACGAGCAGTACTTC. This codes for CSARDPGQRFYEQYF.